The subject of this entry is one T cell receptor (beta chain). Its target antigen remains unknown. The junction does not match germline at one end; this may be a read error. The identical CDR3 is also encoded by other nucleotide sequences in the sample. The library came from the immunoSEQ multiplex PCR assay. Rearranged TCR beta chain sequences were amplified using the hsTCRB Kit according to the manufacturer's protocol. An Illumina MiSeq was used to sequence the TCRB libraries. Per the source publication's procedure: The kit vendor's proprietary platform handled demultiplexing, trimming and gene mapping. As stored in TCRdb, this immuneACCESS dataset retains in-frame rearrangements with V and J assigned. A fraction of the clones does not appear; measured against another copy, unresolved V genes explain less than half of the discrepancy, and the remainder lacks a known reason. D and trimming come from the DNA, and the V and J calls and clone size come from that table. A total of 52,000 or so clones appear in this sample, 80% of them only once. The top ten clonotypes cover 6.2% of the sample.

The data originate from a study of a mutant IDH1 vaccine in newly diagnosed glioma (dated by TCRdb to about 2021). For the study in its entirety: Eight vaccinations were administered to patients in weeks 1, 3, 5, 7, 11, 15, 19 and 23, corresponding to visits V03 through V10. Longitudinal TCRB deep sequencing was done for roughly 23 treated patients, wherever samples were available for exploratory analyses. Vaccination was initiated 4-6 weeks after radiotherapy alone, or concurrently with temozolomide cycles in the chemotherapy-containing groups. Before enrollment, most patients had been given radiochemotherapy with temozolomide as standard therapy, while the rest had received either radiotherapy alone or temozolomide alone. Of the approximately 29 treated patients, approximately 62% were male and around 38% were female, and a mean age of roughly 37 years was recorded. Six visits were used for peripheral blood collection: V03 (baseline), V05, V07, V10, V12 and V13.

The CDR3 spans 13 residues, from the cysteine through the phenylalanine. Only the CDR3 portion is preserved as DNA: 39 bases, with reading frame beginning at the first base. CDR1 and CDR2 were assigned from the germline V gene (reference sequence) as GTSNPN and SVGIG. This specimen's time point label, per the study, means: week 23, last vaccination. Every vaccine dose consisted of 300 ug of a 20-mer mutant IDH1 peptide in Montanide, administered subcutaneously together with topical imiquimod. Donors had newly diagnosed WHO grade 3 or 4 IDH1-mutant astrocytomas with loss of nuclear ATRX. The samples were drawn from NOA16, a multicentre, single-arm, open-label phase I trial in Germany that tested a mutant IDH1 peptide vaccine in humans for the first time. Genomic DNA for TCRB sequencing was isolated from EDTA blood with the DNeasy Blood and Tissue Kit. Broader findings and caveats from the paper: Immune responses induced by the vaccine were seen in over 80% of patients across multiple MHC alleles. Pseudoprogression appeared unrelated to alterations in the top peripheral T cell clonotypes detected by TCRB sequencing. Selection of PBMC samples for TCRB deep sequencing was based on availability. It was noted by the authors that analyses of patient blood samples could not be reproduced owing to sample limitations.

Specimen: PBMCs, collected from a glioma patient whose treatment included an IDH1 peptide vaccine. The chain couples TRBV30 to TRBJ2-5; 8 central bases correspond to TRBD2. This clonotype originated in a middle-aged man with glioma. The CDR3 is CACDLAGGETQYF. The DNA is as follows: TGCGCCTGTGACCTAGCGGGTGGAGAGACCCAGTACTTC.